Listed below are T cell receptor beta chains from one sample, sequenced in a study of control samples from healthy donors and cancer patients. Method: immunoSEQ multiplex PCR; TCRdb's copy keeps in-frame clones and lacks some. The sample records about 89,000 clones, approximately 86% being singletons. Sequencing was performed on blood. The source of these receptors is a young man in good health. The CDR3 runs from the conserved cysteine through the conserved F or W. A D gene is named only where the DNA matches it firmly. Rows give clone size only sometimes, using once, few, many, or a class for an expanded clone.

D gene,J gene,clone size,V gene,CDR3 DNA,CDR3 protein
TRBD2,TRBJ2-1,many,TRBV5-1,TGCGCCAGCAGCTTGGTTCGGGTTAGCGGGGGATTTTACAATGAGCAGTTCTTC,CASSLVRVSGGFYNEQFF
-,TRBJ2-5,once,TRBV4-1,TGCGCCAGCAGCCAAGTCTCGGACATCCGCCAAGAGACCCAGTACTTC,CASSQVSDIRQETQYF
TRBD1,TRBJ1-2,once,TRBV7-2,TGTGCCAGCAGCTTAAAGGGACAGGGGTTTGGCTACACCTTC,CASSLKGQGFGYTF
-,TRBJ1-1,-,TRBV7-9,TGTGCCAGCAGCTTAGGCGGGAGCGCTGAAGCTTTCTTT,CASSLGGSAEAFF
-,TRBJ1-2,few,TRBV3-1/TRBV3-2,TGTGCCAGCAGCAGTTTAACGGTTAGTGGCTACACCTTC,CASSSLTVSGYTF
-,TRBJ1-2,few,TRBV12-3/TRBV12-4,TGTGCCAGCAGTTTGGAACTAAGAGGCTACACCTTC,CASSLELRGYTF
-,TRBJ2-2,-,TRBV5-1,TGCGCCAGCAGCTTAGGGCAGGGGGGCACCGGGGAGCTGTTTTTT,CASSLGQGGTGELFF
TRBD2,TRBJ2-2,-,TRBV6-6,TGTGCCAGCAGTCGGACTAGCGGGGGGCCTTCCACCGGGGAGCTGTTTTTT,CASSRTSGGPSTGELFF
-,TRBJ1-1,-,TRBV11-1,TGTGCCAGCAGCTTATTCGGGGACACTGAAGCTTTCTTT,CASSLFGDTEAFF
-,TRBJ1-3,once,TRBV9,TGTGCCAGCAGCGTAGCGGCAGGTCGCTCTGGAAACACCATATATTTT,CASSVAAGRSGNTIYF
-,TRBJ2-7,-,TRBV30,TGTGCCTGGAGTCAGCCCTTCTACGAGCAGTACTTC,CAWSQPFYEQYF
TRBD1,TRBJ1-5,-,TRBV5-1,TGCGCCAGCAGACCGACAGGGGGTCAGCCCCAGCATTTT,CASRPTGGQPQHF
TRBD1,TRBJ1-6,-,TRBV5-1,TGCGCCAGCAGCTTGGCGGGACAGAGTGGATCACCCCTCCACTTT,CASSLAGQSGSPLHF
TRBD1,TRBJ2-7,-,TRBV11-2,TGTGCCAGCAGAAGACAGGGCCCCGAGCAGTACTTC,CASRRQGPEQYF
TRBD2,TRBJ2-5,-,TRBV6-5,TGTGCCAGCACCGTTGAGGGAGGGGAGACCCAGTACTTC,CASTVEGGETQYF
-,TRBJ2-5,-,TRBV3-1/TRBV3-2,TGTGCCAGCAGCTTAATGGAGTACCAAGAGACCCAGTACTTC,CASSLMEYQETQYF
TRBD1,TRBJ1-2,once,TRBV5-6,TGTGCCAGCAGCGTACAGGGGCCCCACTATGGCTACACCTTC,CASSVQGPHYGYTF
TRBD2,TRBJ2-1,-,TRBV4-2,TGTGCCAGCAGCCATTCCGGGACTAGCTCCTACAATGAGCAGTTCTTC,CASSHSGTSSYNEQFF
-,TRBJ2-1,-,TRBV3-1/TRBV3-2,TGTGCCAGCAGCCAAAGACTATCCAAACTGGATGAGCAGTTCTTC,CASSQRLSKLDEQFF
-,TRBJ1-2,-,TRBV11-2,TGTGCCAGCAGCTTAGAGGGGGCGAGGGACTATGGCTACACCTTC,CASSLEGARDYGYTF
-,TRBJ1-5,many,TRBV19,TGTGCCGCCGGGCCCAATCAGCCCCAGCATTTT,CAAGPNQPQHF
-,TRBJ1-2,-,TRBV30,TGTGCCTGGAGAACCGCAGTGGGGGGCGGCTACACCTTC,CAWRTAVGGGYTF
TRBD1,TRBJ2-5,-,TRBV28,TGTGCCAGCAGTCCACCGGGACAGGGGCAAGAGACCCAGTACTTC,CASSPPGQGQETQYF
-,TRBJ2-7,-,TRBV6-5,TGTGCCAGCAGTACCAGGGGGGACAGCTCCTACGAGCAGTACTTC,CASSTRGDSSYEQYF
TRBD1,TRBJ1-3,-,TRBV4-1,TGCGCCAGCAGATTCGACAGGGCGGACGGAAACACCATATATTTT,CASRFDRADGNTIYF
-,TRBJ2-2,-,TRBV30,TGTGCCTGGAGTGTGGGGAACACCGGGGAGCTGTTTTTT,CAWSVGNTGELFF
-,TRBJ1-2,few,TRBV29-1,TGCAGCGCCCCCTGGGCAGGCGATGGCTACACCTTC,CSAPWAGDGYTF
TRBD1,TRBJ1-4,-,TRBV19,TGTGCCAGTAGTATAGGGATTCCCGGGACAGGACGTTATGGCGAAAAACTGTTTTTT,CASSIGIPGTGRYGEKLFF
TRBD2,TRBJ2-4,-,TRBV27,TGTGCCAGCAGTCCTCGGACTAGCGGGGGTGACATTCAGTACTTC,CASSPRTSGGDIQYF
TRBD1,TRBJ1-1,-,TRBV7-9,TGTGCCAGCAGCCAGCCAGGCAGGGGGGCTTTCTTT,CASSQPGRGAFF
-,TRBJ1-3,-,TRBV19,TGTGAACAGGGCTCTGGAAACACCATATATTTT,CEQGSGNTIYF
-,TRBJ2-5,-,TRBV6-1,TGTGCCAGCAGTGAAGGTCCGGGACAAGAGACCCAGTACTTC,CASSEGPGQETQYF
-,TRBJ2-3,-,TRBV6-6,TGTGCCAGCAGCCCACAAGATACGCAGTATTTT,CASSPQDTQYF
-,TRBJ2-2,-,TRBV7-9,TGTGCCAGCAGCTTATGGGGGACGAACACCGGGGAGCTGTTTTTT,CASSLWGTNTGELFF
-,TRBJ2-5,-,TRBV6-6,TGTGCCAGCAGTTACTCCCGCAACCAAGAGACCCAGTACTTC,CASSYSRNQETQYF
-,TRBJ1-1,-,TRBV24-1,TGTGCCACCAGTGCCCCCGGCGGGGGAAAAACTGAAGCTTTCTTT,CATSAPGGGKTEAFF
-,TRBJ1-2,-,TRBV6-5,TGTGCCAGCAGTTACTCATCTGGGGTTGTCAACTATGGCTACACCTTC,CASSYSSGVVNYGYTF
TRBD2,TRBJ2-1,-,TRBV5-5,TGTGCCAGCAGCCGACTCACTAGCGGGGGGGCGAGGGATGAGCAGTTCTTC,CASSRLTSGGARDEQFF
TRBD2,TRBJ2-5,-,TRBV3-1/TRBV3-2,TGTGCCAGCAGCCAAGATCGAGCGGGGATCCAAGAGACCCAGTACTTC,CASSQDRAGIQETQYF
TRBD1,TRBJ2-2,-,TRBV24-1,TGTGCCACCGGGGGACAGGGGAGAGACGGGGAGCTGTTTTTT,CATGGQGRDGELFF
-,TRBJ2-3,-,TRBV18,TGTGCCAGCTCGCCAACTTCCCCGGATACGCAGTATTTT,CASSPTSPDTQYF
-,TRBJ1-1,-,TRBV5-1,TGCGCCAGCAGCTTTGTCGGGGGCATGAACACTGAAGCTTTCTTT,CASSFVGGMNTEAFF
-,TRBJ2-1,-,TRBV14,TGTGCCAGCAGCCAAGGCCCGAGCTCCTACAATGAGCAGTTCTTC,CASSQGPSSYNEQFF
-,TRBJ1-2,-,TRBV6-6,TGTGCCAGCAGTCACCTCTTGGACCTGACAGGCGCTAACTATGGCTACACCTTC,CASSHLLDLTGANYGYTF
-,TRBJ2-2,-,TRBV5-4,TGTGCCAGCAGCTTGCCAAGCCACAAGAACACCGGGGAGCTGTTTTTT,CASSLPSHKNTGELFF
TRBD2,TRBJ2-1,-,TRBV11-3,TGTGCCAGCAGCCGCCCCGGGGGGTCCGGTGAGCAGTTCTTC,CASSRPGGSGEQFF
-,TRBJ2-1,-,TRBV29-1,TGCAGCGTCGTAACAGGGAGGTCTGTCAATGAGCAGTTCTTC,CSVVTGRSVNEQFF